This T cell receptor (beta chain) was documented in a study of T cell responses to AZD1222 COVID-19 vaccine (dated by TCRdb to the early 2020s). For the wider study: Because spike-specific TCR depth and breadth did not differ between the two schedules, AZD1222 recipients who got a second dose at roughly 4 weeks were pooled with those who got a second dose at roughly 12 weeks. TCR sequencing covered some 240 trial participants: 200 to 210 given two doses of AZD1222 and approximately 25 given two doses of MenACWY control vaccine. Enrollment into the trials was organized by age into subgroups of 18-55, 56-69 and 70-plus years, and those subgroups contained approximately 150, 30 and 60 TCR-sequenced participants, respectively.

On the study overall, not on this receptor specifically: After two AZD1222 doses, spike-specific TCR breadth and depth were significantly higher than at day 0 and than in MenACWY recipients. Reportedly, almost half of the unique spike-specific TCRs recognized epitopes lying outside the regions that are mutated in the B.1.351 and B.1.1.7 variants. Only five or six AZD1222 recipients were SARS-CoV-2 seropositive at baseline, limiting conclusions about previously exposed vaccinees. Because no day 14 peak-response samples were available, the repertoires could be characterized only after the peak T cell response. The 56-69-year group was small, and its depth increase did not reach significance, likely because of low power. Participants were mostly white British and included more females than males, and it was suggested by the authors that clonal diversity may have been underestimated. Vaccine-associated CD4 TCRs spanned the whole spike protein, with dominant responses in regions 160-218 and 743-854.

The CDR3 regions of human TCRbeta chains were analyzed by immunosequencing. Per the source publication's procedure: Repertoire TCRs were checked for matches against a reference library of SARS-CoV-2-specific TCRs that had been generated using the MIRA antigen-specificity platform. Breadth was defined as the fraction of unique TCRs that were SARS-CoV-2-associated. Depth was defined as the fraction of total T cells that were SARS-CoV-2-associated. Using the MIRA data, every spike-specific TCR was mapped to the spike region that the TCR reacted to and assigned to either a CD4 or a CD8 class. Log10-transformed breadth and depth values were compared by one-way ANOVA with Sidak's multiple comparisons tests. TCRdb provides this immuneACCESS table in a form limited to in-frame rearrangements. Some clones are lacking; in checked studies, under half of them reflect an unresolved V gene, and why the rest are absent is not known. V and J calls plus clone size are reproduced from that table; the DNA served to infer D and trimming. The sample table lists 150,000 to 200,000 clones, 90% to 95% of them with a count of one. The biggest ten clones account for roughly a tenth of the sample.

The time point label, read with the paper, signifies: baseline before first vaccination. Vaccinee samples were obtained from the UK trials COV001 and COV002, which included a single-blind randomized controlled phase 2/3 trial of AZD1222 (ChAdOx1 nCoV-19) in healthy adults. For TCRbeta chain sequencing, PBMC samples from trial participants were taken at day 0 and at day 28 after the second dose. Measured from the cysteine to the phenylalanine, the CDR3 is 16 residues long. Just CDR3 DNA is preserved here, 48 bases in frame from base 1. CDR1 and CDR2, looked up from the germline V gene, are SGHRS and YFSETQ. Trimming removed 0 bases from V and 1 base from J, leaving 12 bases between the germline ends. To note about this clone: Its antigen remains unidentified. Per-nucleotide qualities are absent, and no much larger clonotype sits a single base away.

The sequenced sample was peripheral blood, obtained on day 0 of AZD1222 vaccination. The origin of this receptor is an adult in good health. The chain is encoded by TRBV5-1 joined to TRBJ2-3; a weak D assignment points to TRBD2 (6 bases agree). The bases are TGCGCCAGCAGCTTGGAGGTCGGGAGAGGCACAGATACGCAGTATTTT. Its translation is CASSLEVGRGTDTQYF. Reference TRBV5-1 and TRBJ2-3 proteins supply the regions before and after the CDR3; the full variable domain is: KAGVTQTPRYLIKTRGQQVTLSCSPISGHRSVSWYQQTPGQGLQFLFEYFSETQRNKGNFPGRFSGRQFSNSRSEMNVSTLELGDSALYLCASSLEVGRGTDTQYFGPGTRLTVL.